This T cell receptor (beta chain) was identified during a study of CD8 T cells in ankylosing spondylitis. CDR1 LNHNV and CDR2 YYDKDF come from the germline V gene (reference sequence). The CDR3 spans 16 residues. The V gene end was trimmed by 0 bases and the J gene end by 6 bases; junction bases not matched to a gene: 6. Libraries for TCR beta were made by quantitative 5'-RACE with molecular barcodes. MiXCR, applied by TCRdb to the 5' RACE reads, yields one record per CDR3 protein. The sample holds about 400,000 distinct CDR3 sequences, 20% to 25% seen once. General study results and limits: Disease-associated clones were reportedly significantly overrepresented in matched ankylosing spondylitis synovial fluid. A motif of roughly 8 highly homologous TCR beta variants was seen as apparently characteristic of ankylosing spondylitis blood. There were earlier reports of some motif variants in reactive arthritis synovial fluid and blood. CD8+ cells made up the disease-linked clones, which were relatively rare in peripheral blood.

On this clonotype: Its antigen remains unidentified.

This clonotype was sampled from a male donor with ankylosing spondylitis. The chain is built from TRBV15 and TRBJ2-1; the match to TRBD2 covers 9 bases. Sequences were obtained from blood, either unsorted or a sorted T cell fraction (not recorded which). The CDR3 bases are TGTGCCACCAGCAGAGATCGGCGGGAGGGGGGCAATGAGCAGTTCTTC. This gives the protein CATSRDRREGGNEQFF.